The 28 T cell receptor beta chains below all came from one sample that was sequenced in a study of shared clonotypes between healthy human individuals. TCRdb's copy holds only in-frame clones and misses some; the assay was immunoSEQ multiplex PCR. This sample has about 2 million clones, with just under 95% found just once. CD45RO-negative CD8 cells positively selected for CCR7 made up the naive population, which excluded terminally differentiated effector memory CD45RA+ cells. The sample was naive CD8+ T cells sorted from blood. Source of these receptors: a man between 18 and 35 years old in good health.

The chain has TRBV29-1 and TRBJ2-1, with 11 bases matching TRBD2. The length of the CDR3 is 13 residues. Per germline, CDR1 SQVTM and CDR2 ANQGSEA. The trim removed 8 bases at V and 6 bases at J, leaving 6 bases unmatched. CDR3 in DNA: TGCAGCCCTCGACTAGCGGGACTCAATGAGCAGTTCTTC. Translating gives CSPRLAGLNEQFF.

The V call is TRBV4-1, the J call TRBJ2-7, with a weak D call TRBD2 (5 bases). Germline V CDR1 and CDR2: MGHRA, YSYEKL. Trimming removed 1 base from V and 3 bases from J, with 16 bases in between. The length of the CDR3 is 16 residues. The CDR3, as DNA: TGCGCCAGCAGCCAAGGTCCGGGGATAAGAAACTACGAGCAGTACTTC. Translating it yields CASSQGPGIRNYEQYF.

The V call is TRBV18, the J call TRBJ2-5; TRBD1 matches at 8 bases. The CDR3 is 16 amino acids. The V and J ends lost 3 bases and 1 base, in that order; junction bases with no gene match: 7. The V gene's germline CDR1 is KGHSH and CDR2 LQKENI. CDR3 sequence: CASSPDRAGGQETQYF. The CDR3 nucleotides are TGTGCCAGCTCACCGGACAGGGCTGGGGGCCAAGAGACCCAGTACTTC.

The chain recombines TRBV7-8 with TRBJ2-7; the D gene is possibly TRBD2 (5 bases). The CDR3 is made up of 15 amino acids. V was trimmed by 0 bases and J by 0 bases, leaving 9 bases between them. Germline V gene sequence: CDR1 SGHVS, CDR2 FQNEAQ. The CDR3 sequence: CASSLAGAPSYEQYF. CDR3 DNA sequence: TGTGCCAGCAGCTTAGCGGGAGCCCCCTCCTACGAGCAGTACTTC. Using reference TRBV7-8 and TRBJ2-7 for the parts outside the CDR3, the full variable domain is GAGVSQSPRYKVAKRGQDVALRCDPISGHVSLFWYQQALGQGPEFLTYFQNEAQLDKSGLPSDRFFAERPEGSVSTLKIQRTQQEDSAVYLCASSLAGAPSYEQYFGPGTRLTVT.

The chain combines TRBV9 with TRBJ2-2; TRBD2 is a possible D gene (6 bases). The CDR3 length is 14 residues. The germline V gene encodes CDR1 SGDLS and CDR2 YYNGEE. V lost 3 bases to trimming and J lost 4 bases, with 10 bases between them. Here the CDR3 reads CASSAGLATGELFF. Written as DNA, the CDR3 is TGTGCCAGCAGCGCGGGACTTGCCACCGGGGAGCTGTTTTTT.

The V gene is TRBV6-1, the J gene TRBJ1-6; unclear D gene. This CDR3 is 15 amino acids long. Germline loops: CDR1 MNHNS, CDR2 SASEGT. With 1 base removed from V and 6 bases from J, the gap between germline ends came to 10 bases. The CDR3 loop reads CASSEGAGRNSPLHF. CDR3 in DNA: TGTGCCAGCAGTGAAGGGGCAGGTCGTAATTCACCCCTCCACTTT.

The table lists this clone with a count of one. This chain connects TRBV5-1 to TRBJ2-5, with D possibly being TRBD2 (5 bases). The DNA end is a closer match to TRBJ2-7, so the J assignment may be wrong. CDR3 size: 14 residues. CDR1 SGHRS and CDR2 YFSETQ come from the germline V gene. CDR3 bases: TGCGCCAGCAGCTTGGACGGGGTGGTGGACGAGCAGTACTTC. This gives the protein CASSLDGVVDEQYF.

The rearrangement links TRBV6-6 to TRBJ2-2; the D is unclear. The germline gives CDR1 MNHNY, CDR2 SVGAGI (reference sequence). This CDR3 has 10 residues. Between the trimmed V and J ends, which lost 8 bases and 7 bases, there was a span of 5 bases. CDR3 coding DNA: TGTGCCAGCTTTAGCGGGGAGCTGTTTTTT. It translates to CASFSGELFF.

In regard to this clone: The sample holds other DNA sequences that translate to the same CDR3. This sequence joins TRBV19 and TRBJ2-7; TRBD1 agrees at 11 bases. This CDR3 region has 14 residues. V lost 6 bases and J lost 3; bases outside the gene matches: 4. CDR1 LNHDA and CDR2 SQIVND come from the germline V gene (reference sequence). CDR3 loop: CASSAGTGGYEQYF. CDR3 nucleotide sequence: TGTGCCAGTAGCGCCGGGACAGGGGGCTACGAGCAGTACTTC.

Concerning this clone itself: Other DNA variants within this sample encode the same CDR3. The CDR3 loop is CASSQAPGADTQYF. CDR3 coding DNA: TGCGCCAGCAGCCAAGCTCCAGGGGCAGATACGCAGTATTTT. The rearrangement joins TRBV4-1 to TRBJ2-3, with a possible D match to TRBD1 (6 bases). Germline CDR1 reads MGHRA; CDR2 reads YSYEKL. CDR3 length equals 14 residues. V was trimmed by 1 base and J by 4 bases, leaving 9 bases between them.

This clone has a single count. This chain links TRBV25-1 with TRBJ2-1, with a possible D match to TRBD2 (5 bases). V lost 3 bases and J lost 3, with 18 bases in between. The germline gives CDR1 MGHDK, CDR2 SYGVNS. There are 17 residues in the CDR3. CDR3 loop: CASSDYLAFEGYNEQFF. CDR3 DNA: TGTGCCAGCAGTGACTATTTAGCGTTCGAGGGCTACAATGAGCAGTTCTTC.

V and J are TRBV27 and TRBJ2-1; D is tentatively TRBD1 or TRBD2 (5 bases each). The ends were cut back, 5 bases at V and 9 bases at J, with 17 bases in the middle. The CDR3 spans 14 residues. The germline gives CDR1 MNHEY, CDR2 SMNVEV (reference sequence). CDR3 bases: TGTGCCAGCAGTCTCCGGGACGCCAACGGTGAGCAGTTCTTC. Residues: CASSLRDANGEQFF.

The rearrangement joins TRBV19 to TRBJ2-7; unclear D gene. Trimming removed 0 bases at V and 3 bases at J, with 9 bases between. The CDR3 length is 14 residues. The germline CDR1 and CDR2 sequences are LNHDA and SQIVND (reference sequence). The CDR3 coding sequence is TGTGCCAGTAGTATAGATCTGCGAGACTACGAGCAGTACTTC. Translated: CASSIDLRDYEQYF.

The V gene is TRBV7-9, the J gene TRBJ2-7, with TRBD1 matching 7 bases. Germline V gene sequence: CDR1 SEHNR, CDR2 FQNEAQ (reference sequence). The V and J ends lost 5 bases and 7 bases, in that order; junction bases with no gene match: 11. The CDR3 sequence is 14 residues long. The CDR3 reads CASSTTGEGWEQYF. The CDR3 nucleotides read TGTGCCAGCAGCACCACAGGGGAAGGCTGGGAGCAGTACTTC.

The chain links TRBV2 to TRBJ2-7; maybe TRBD1 (5 bases). Germline V gene sequence: CDR1 SNHLY, CDR2 FYNNEI. The V end lost 1 base, the J end lost 4 bases, and 20 bases lay between the germline ends. This CDR3 has 17 residues. The CDR3 reads CASSEVRKTTVGYEQYF. The CDR3 DNA follows: TGTGCCAGCAGTGAAGTAAGGAAGACGACAGTTGGATACGAGCAGTACTTC. Looking up the rest from reference TRBV2 and TRBJ2-7 gives the full variable domain: EPEVTQTPSHQVTQMGQEVILRCVPISNHLYFYWYRQILGQKVEFLVSFYNNEISEKSEIFDDQFSVERPDGSNFTLKIRSTKLEDSAMYFCASSEVRKTTVGYEQYFGPGTRLTVT.

Turning to this clone: Other DNA sequences in the sample encode the same CDR3. The chain employs TRBV27 and TRBJ2-7; possibly TRBD1 for D (6 bases). CDR3 length: 13 amino acids. Looked up from germline, CDR1 is MNHEY and CDR2 is SMNVEV (reference sequence). Deletions cut 4 bases from V and 1 base from J, with 8 bases between. The CDR3 DNA is TGTGCCAGCAGTTCCACAGGGTCCTACGAGCAGTACTTC. It yields the protein CASSSTGSYEQYF.

The chain employs TRBV27 and TRBJ2-3; no clear D. The V gene lost 3 bases and the J gene lost 3 bases, with 22 bases spanning the gap. Per germline, CDR1 MNHEY and CDR2 SMNVEV (reference sequence). This CDR3 is 18 amino acids long. The CDR3 DNA sequence: TGTGCCAGCAGTTTTAGACCCTCTGACCCTATGTGGACAGATACGCAGTATTTT. It is translated as CASSFRPSDPMWTDTQYF.

The chain has TRBV11-2 and TRBJ2-7; the D gene is possibly TRBD1 (6 bases). From germline, CDR1 is SGHAT and CDR2 FQNNGV. This CDR3 region has 19 residues. V was shortened by 0 bases and J by 3 bases, with 24 bases between the two germline ends. CDR3 in amino acids: CASSLEPGQGLSSGYEQYF. CDR3 sequence (DNA): TGTGCCAGCAGCTTAGAGCCAGGGCAGGGGTTATCTTCAGGCTACGAGCAGTACTTC.

This chain uses TRBV28 with TRBJ2-1; D call uncertain. The germline CDR1 and CDR2 sequences are MDHEN and SYDVKM. Trimming removed 2 bases at V and 6 bases at J, with 11 bases between. This CDR3 region has 14 residues. CDR3 nucleotide sequence: TGTGCCAGCAGTTTACTGCATGGTACCAATGAGCAGTTCTTC. Translation gives CASSLLHGTNEQFF.

V gene TRBV4-3 combines with J gene TRBJ2-1; 7 bases are a match to TRBD1. Per germline, CDR1 LGHNA and CDR2 YSLEER. The CDR3 contains 16 residues. The V gene end was trimmed by 0 bases and the J gene end by 2 bases; junction bases not matched to a gene: 4. The CDR3 DNA follows: TGCGCCAGCAGCCAAGATTGGACAGGACCCTACAATGAGCAGTTCTTC. This encodes CASSQDWTGPYNEQFF.

CDR3 sequence (DNA): TGTGCCAGCAGTGAAGGGTCGCCGGGGATTGAGTACGAGCAGTACTTC. Its protein product is CASSEGSPGIEYEQYF. The chain is built from TRBV2 and TRBJ2-7; D is perhaps TRBD2 (5 bases). With 1 base removed from V and 4 bases from J, the gap between germline ends came to 17 bases. This CDR3 is built from 16 residues. In germline, CDR1 is SNHLY, CDR2 FYNNEI.

The J gene is TRBJ2-7, the V gene TRBV5-1; TRBD2 matches at 10 bases. This CDR3 is 16 amino acids long. CDR1 is SGHRS, CDR2 YFSETQ, per germline. Germline trimming cut 3 bases from V and 0 bases from J; bases unmatched to any gene: 6. CDR3 sequence: CASSSVAGGSSYEQYF. The CDR3 bases are TGCGCCAGCAGCTCAGTAGCGGGAGGCAGCTCCTACGAGCAGTACTTC. The whole variable domain, filled in from reference TRBV5-1 and TRBJ2-7, reads KAGVTQTPRYLIKTRGQQVTLSCSPISGHRSVSWYQQTPGQGLQFLFEYFSETQRNKGNFPGRFSGRQFSNSRSEMNVSTLELGDSALYLCASSSVAGGSSYEQYFGPGTRLTVT.

The chain employs TRBV7-6 and TRBJ1-1; 9 bases fit TRBD1. CDR1 is SGHVS, CDR2 FNYEAQ, per germline. The CDR3 spans 14 residues. V lost 5 bases to trimming and J lost 3 bases; unmatched junction nucleotides: 4. CDR3 sequence: CASSIQGADTEAFF. The CDR3 DNA sequence: TGTGCCAGCAGCATACAGGGGGCAGACACTGAAGCTTTCTTT.

This clone was seen a single time. This sequence joins TRBV4-1 and TRBJ2-6, with 9 bases aligning to TRBD1. The J segment lost 6 bases and the V segment lost 1 base, leaving 4 bases of the junction unmatched. The germline V gene has CDR1 MGHRA and CDR2 YSYEKL. CDR3 length: 16 amino acids. The CDR3 coding sequence is TGCGCCAGCAGCCAAGGGACAGGGGTATTGGCCAACGTCCTGACTTTC. It is translated as CASSQGTGVLANVLTF.

A few counts support this clone. This sequence joins TRBV9 and TRBJ1-2; 7 bases map to TRBD1. The CDR3 has 15 residues. The germline V gene encodes CDR1 SGDLS and CDR2 YYNGEE. V dropped 4 bases and J dropped 6; count of bases not matched to a gene: 12. Here the CDR3 DNA reads TGTGCCAGCAGCCCTCTACAGGGGAATGGGGATGGCTACACCTTC. This sequence encodes CASSPLQGNGDGYTF.

This chain joins TRBV9 and TRBJ1-2; 7 nucleotides align to TRBD1. V shed 3 bases and J 4 bases; nucleotides not matched to a gene: 9. CDR1 SGDLS and CDR2 YYNGEE come from the germline V gene. The CDR3 spans 15 residues. CDR3 sequence: CASSGRDSAFYGYTF. In DNA, the CDR3 is TGTGCCAGCAGCGGCCGGGACAGCGCCTTCTATGGCTACACCTTC.

The chain joins TRBV5-6 to TRBJ1-4; no reliable D call. V was cut by 4 bases and J by 8 bases, with 12 bases left in between. Germline assignment: CDR1 SGHDT and CDR2 YYEEEE. CDR3 size: 13 residues. This CDR3 reads CASSAVLGEKLFF. The CDR3 nucleotides read TGTGCCAGCAGCGCCGTATTGGGGGAAAAACTGTTTTTT.

This clone appeared a few times. The junction and the germline gene differ at one end; a read error may be behind it. The V and J genes are TRBV4-1 and TRBJ1-1; 11 bases agree with TRBD1. In germline, CDR1 is MGHRA, CDR2 YSYEKL. CDR3 length: 15 residues. The CDR3 coding sequence is TGCGCCAGCAGCCAGGACAGGGGGCTGAACTCTGAAGCTTTCTTT. This translates into CASSQDRGLNSEAFF.